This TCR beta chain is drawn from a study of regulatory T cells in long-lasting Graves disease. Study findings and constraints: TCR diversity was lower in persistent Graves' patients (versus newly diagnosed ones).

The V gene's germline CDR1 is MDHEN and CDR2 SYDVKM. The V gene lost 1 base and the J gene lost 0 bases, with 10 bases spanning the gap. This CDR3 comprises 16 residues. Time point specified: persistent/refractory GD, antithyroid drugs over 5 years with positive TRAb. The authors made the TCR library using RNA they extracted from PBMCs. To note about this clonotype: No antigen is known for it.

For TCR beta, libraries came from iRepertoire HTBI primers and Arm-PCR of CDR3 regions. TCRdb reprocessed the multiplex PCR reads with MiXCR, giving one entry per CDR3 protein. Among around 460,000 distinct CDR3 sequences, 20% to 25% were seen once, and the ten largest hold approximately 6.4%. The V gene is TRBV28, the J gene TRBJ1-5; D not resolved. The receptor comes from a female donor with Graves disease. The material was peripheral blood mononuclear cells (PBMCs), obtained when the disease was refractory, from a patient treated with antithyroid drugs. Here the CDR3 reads CASSLFVFNSNQPQHF. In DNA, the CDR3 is TGTGCCAGCAGTTTATTTGTATTCAATAGCAATCAGCCCCAGCATTTT.